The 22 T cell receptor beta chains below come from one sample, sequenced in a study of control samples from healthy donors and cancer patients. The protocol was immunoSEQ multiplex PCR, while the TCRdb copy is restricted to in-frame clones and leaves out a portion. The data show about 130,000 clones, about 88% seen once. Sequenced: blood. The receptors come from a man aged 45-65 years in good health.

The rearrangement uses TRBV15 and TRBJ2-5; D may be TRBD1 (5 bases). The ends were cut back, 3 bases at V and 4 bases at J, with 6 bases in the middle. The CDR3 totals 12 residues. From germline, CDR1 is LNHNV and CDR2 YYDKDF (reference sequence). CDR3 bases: TGTGCCACCAGCAGGGACACAGAGACCCAGTACTTC. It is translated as CATSRDTETQYF.

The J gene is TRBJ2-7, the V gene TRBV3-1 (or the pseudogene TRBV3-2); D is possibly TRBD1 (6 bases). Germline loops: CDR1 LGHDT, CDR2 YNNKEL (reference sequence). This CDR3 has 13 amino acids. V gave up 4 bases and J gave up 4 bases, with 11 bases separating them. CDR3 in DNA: TGTGCCAGCAGCCGGGACAAGGAATACGAGCAGTACTTC. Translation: CASSRDKEYEQYF.

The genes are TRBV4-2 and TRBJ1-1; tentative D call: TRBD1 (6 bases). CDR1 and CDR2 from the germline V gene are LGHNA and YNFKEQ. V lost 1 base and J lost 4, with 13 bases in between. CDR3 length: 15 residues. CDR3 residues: CASSQGYGGITEAFF. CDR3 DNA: TGTGCCAGCAGCCAAGGATACGGGGGCATCACTGAAGCTTTCTTT.

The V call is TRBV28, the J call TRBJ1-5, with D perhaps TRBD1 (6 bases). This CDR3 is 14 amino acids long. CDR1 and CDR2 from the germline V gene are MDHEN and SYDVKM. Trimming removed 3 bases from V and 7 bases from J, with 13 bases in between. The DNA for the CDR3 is TGTGCCAGCAGTTTTGCAGGGGAGGTACAGCCCCAGCATTTT. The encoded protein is CASSFAGEVQPQHF.

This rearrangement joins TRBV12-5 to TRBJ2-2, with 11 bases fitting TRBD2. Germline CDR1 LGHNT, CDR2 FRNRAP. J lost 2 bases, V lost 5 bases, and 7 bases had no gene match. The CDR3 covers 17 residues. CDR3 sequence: CASGLTTSGRNTGELFF. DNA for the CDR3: TGTGCTAGTGGTCTTACTACTAGCGGGAGAAACACCGGGGAGCTGTTTTTT. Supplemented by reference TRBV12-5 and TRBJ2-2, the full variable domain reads DARVTQTPRHKVTEMGQEVTMRCQPILGHNTVFWYRQTMMQGLELLAYFRNRAPLDDSGMPKDRFSAEMPDATLATLKIQPSEPRDSAVYFCASGLTTSGRNTGELFFGEGSRLTVL.

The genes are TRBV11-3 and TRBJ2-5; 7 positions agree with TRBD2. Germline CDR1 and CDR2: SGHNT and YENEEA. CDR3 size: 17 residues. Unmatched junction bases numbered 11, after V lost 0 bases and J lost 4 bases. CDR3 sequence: CASSLDRGVAVLETQYF. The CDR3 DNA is TGTGCCAGCAGCTTAGATCGGGGGGTTGCGGTTTTAGAGACCCAGTACTTC.

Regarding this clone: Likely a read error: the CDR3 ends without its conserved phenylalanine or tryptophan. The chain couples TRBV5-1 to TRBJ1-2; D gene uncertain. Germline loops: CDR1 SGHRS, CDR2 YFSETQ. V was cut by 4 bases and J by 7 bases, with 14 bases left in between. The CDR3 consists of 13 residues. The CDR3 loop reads CASSKDPDAGYTL. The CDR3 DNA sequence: TGCGCCAGCAGCAAGGACCCCGACGCTGGCTACACCCTC.

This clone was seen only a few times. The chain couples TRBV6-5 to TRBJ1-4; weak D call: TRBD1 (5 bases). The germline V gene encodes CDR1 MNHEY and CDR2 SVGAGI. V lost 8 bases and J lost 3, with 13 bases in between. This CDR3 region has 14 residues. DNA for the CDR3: TGTGCCAGCGGGGGGAGAGGCCCTAATGAAAAACTGTTTTTT. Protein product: CASGGRGPNEKLFF.

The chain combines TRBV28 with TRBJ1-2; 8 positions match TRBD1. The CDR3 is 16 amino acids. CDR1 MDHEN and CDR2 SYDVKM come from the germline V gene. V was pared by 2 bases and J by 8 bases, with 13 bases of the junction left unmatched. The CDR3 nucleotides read TGTGCCAGCAGTTTACCGGGACAGGACCCCCTGGGGGGCTACACCTTC. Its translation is CASSLPGQDPLGGYTF.

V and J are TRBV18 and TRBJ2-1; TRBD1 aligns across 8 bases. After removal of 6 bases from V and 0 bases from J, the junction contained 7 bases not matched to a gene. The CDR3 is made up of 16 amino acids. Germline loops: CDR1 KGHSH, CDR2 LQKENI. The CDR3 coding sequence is TGTGCCAGCTCCCTCGGACAGGGCAGCTCCTACAATGAGCAGTTCTTC. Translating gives CASSLGQGSSYNEQFF. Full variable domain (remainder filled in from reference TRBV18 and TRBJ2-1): NAGVMQNPRHLVRRRGQEARLRCSPMKGHSHVYWYRQLPEEGLKFMVYLQKENIIDESGMPKERFSAEFPKEGPSILRIQQVVRGDSAAYFCASSLGQGSSYNEQFFGPGTRLTVL.

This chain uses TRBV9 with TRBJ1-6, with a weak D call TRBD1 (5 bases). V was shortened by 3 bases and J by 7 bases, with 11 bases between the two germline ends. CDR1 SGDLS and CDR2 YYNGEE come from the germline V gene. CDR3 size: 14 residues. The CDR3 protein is CASSEEGQNSPLHF. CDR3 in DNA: TGTGCCAGCAGCGAGGAGGGGCAAAATTCACCCCTCCACTTT. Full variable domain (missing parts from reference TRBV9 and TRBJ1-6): DSGVTQTPKHLITATGQRVTLRCSPRSGDLSVYWYQQSLDQGLQFLIQYYNGEERAKGNILERFSAQQFPDLHSELNLSSLELGDSALYFCASSEEGQNSPLHFGNGTRLTVT.

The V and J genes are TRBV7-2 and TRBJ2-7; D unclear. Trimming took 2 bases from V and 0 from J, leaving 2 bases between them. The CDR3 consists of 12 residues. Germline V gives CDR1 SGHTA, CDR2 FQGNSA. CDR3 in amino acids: CASSLISYEQYF. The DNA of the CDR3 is TGTGCCAGCAGCTTAATCTCCTACGAGCAGTACTTC.

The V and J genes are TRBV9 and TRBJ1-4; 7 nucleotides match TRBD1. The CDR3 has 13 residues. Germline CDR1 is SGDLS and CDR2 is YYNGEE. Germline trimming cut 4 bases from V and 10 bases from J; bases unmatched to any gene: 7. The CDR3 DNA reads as TGTGCCAGCAGCACCCGACAGGGCGGAAAACTGTTTTTT. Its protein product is CASSTRQGGKLFF.

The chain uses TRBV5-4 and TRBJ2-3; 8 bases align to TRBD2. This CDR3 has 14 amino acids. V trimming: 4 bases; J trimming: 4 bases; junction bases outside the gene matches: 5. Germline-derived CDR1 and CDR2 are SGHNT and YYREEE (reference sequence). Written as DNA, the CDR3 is TGTGCCAGCAGCGGCGGGGGGTATGCAGATACGCAGTATTTT. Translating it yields CASSGGGYADTQYF.

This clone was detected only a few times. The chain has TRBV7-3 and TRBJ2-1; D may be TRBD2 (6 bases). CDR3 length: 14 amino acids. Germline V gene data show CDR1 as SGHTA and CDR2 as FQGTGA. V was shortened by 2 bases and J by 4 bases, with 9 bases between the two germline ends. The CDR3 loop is CASSLAGTYNEQFF. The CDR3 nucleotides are TGTGCCAGCAGCTTAGCAGGGACTTACAATGAGCAGTTCTTC.

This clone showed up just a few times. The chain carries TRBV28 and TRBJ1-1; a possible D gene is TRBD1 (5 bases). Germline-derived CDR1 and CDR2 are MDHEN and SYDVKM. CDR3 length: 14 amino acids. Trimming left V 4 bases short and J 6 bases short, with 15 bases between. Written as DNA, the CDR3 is TGTGCCAGCAGTTCTTATCTTGGGGGTCCTGAAGCTTTCTTT. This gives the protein CASSSYLGGPEAFF. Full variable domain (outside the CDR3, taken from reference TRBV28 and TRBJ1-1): DVKVTQSSRYLVKRTGEKVFLECVQDMDHENMFWYRQDPGLGLRLIYFSYDVKMKEKGDIPEGYSVSREKKERFSLILESASTNQTSMYLCASSSYLGGPEAFFGQGTRLTVV.

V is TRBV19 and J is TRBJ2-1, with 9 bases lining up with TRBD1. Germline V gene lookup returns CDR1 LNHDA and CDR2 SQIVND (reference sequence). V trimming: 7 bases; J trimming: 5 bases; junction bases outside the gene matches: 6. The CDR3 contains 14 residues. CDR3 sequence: CASNYRGRDNEQFF. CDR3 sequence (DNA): TGTGCCAGTAATTACAGGGGGCGCGACAATGAGCAGTTCTTC. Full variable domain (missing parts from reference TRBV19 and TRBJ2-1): DGGITQSPKYLFRKEGQNVTLSCEQNLNHDAMYWYRQDPGQGLRLIYYSQIVNDFQKGDIAEGYSVSREKKESFPLTVTSAQKNPTAFYLCASNYRGRDNEQFFGPGTRLTVL.

The chain's CDR3 is CASSFGMGDPYEQYF. The DNA of the CDR3 is TGCGCCAGCAGCTTTGGGATGGGGGACCCCTACGAGCAGTACTTC. The gene calls are TRBV5-1 and TRBJ2-7, with D possibly called TRBD1 or TRBD2 (5 bases each). CDR3 size: 15 residues. The ends were cut back, 2 bases at V and 2 bases at J, with 14 bases in the middle. Germline V gene data show CDR1 as SGHRS and CDR2 as YFSETQ.

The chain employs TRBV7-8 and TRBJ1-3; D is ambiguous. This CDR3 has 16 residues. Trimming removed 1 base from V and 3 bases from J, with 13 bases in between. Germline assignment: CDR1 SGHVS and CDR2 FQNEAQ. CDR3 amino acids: CASSLESGISGNTIYF. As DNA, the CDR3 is TGTGCCAGCAGCTTAGAGTCCGGGATCAGTGGAAACACCATATATTTT.

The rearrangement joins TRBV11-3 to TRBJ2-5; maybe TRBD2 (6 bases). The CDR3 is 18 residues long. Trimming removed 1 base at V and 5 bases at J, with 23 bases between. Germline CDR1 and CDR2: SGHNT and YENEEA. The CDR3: CASSLGVSGHKPGETQYF. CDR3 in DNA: TGTGCCAGCAGCTTAGGAGTTAGCGGCCATAAACCGGGGGAGACCCAGTACTTC.

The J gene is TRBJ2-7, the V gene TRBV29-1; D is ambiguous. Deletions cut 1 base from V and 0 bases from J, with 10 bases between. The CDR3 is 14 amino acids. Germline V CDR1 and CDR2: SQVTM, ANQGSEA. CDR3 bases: TGCAGCGTTGAAGCCCCAGGTACCTCCTACGAGCAGTACTTC. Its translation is CSVEAPGTSYEQYF.

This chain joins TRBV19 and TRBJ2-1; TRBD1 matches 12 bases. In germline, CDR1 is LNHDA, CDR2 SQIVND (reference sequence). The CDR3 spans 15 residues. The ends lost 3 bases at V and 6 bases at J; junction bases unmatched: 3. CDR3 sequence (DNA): TGTGCCAGTAGTATTGGGGACAGGGGGCTCAATGAGCAGTTCTTC. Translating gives CASSIGDRGLNEQFF.